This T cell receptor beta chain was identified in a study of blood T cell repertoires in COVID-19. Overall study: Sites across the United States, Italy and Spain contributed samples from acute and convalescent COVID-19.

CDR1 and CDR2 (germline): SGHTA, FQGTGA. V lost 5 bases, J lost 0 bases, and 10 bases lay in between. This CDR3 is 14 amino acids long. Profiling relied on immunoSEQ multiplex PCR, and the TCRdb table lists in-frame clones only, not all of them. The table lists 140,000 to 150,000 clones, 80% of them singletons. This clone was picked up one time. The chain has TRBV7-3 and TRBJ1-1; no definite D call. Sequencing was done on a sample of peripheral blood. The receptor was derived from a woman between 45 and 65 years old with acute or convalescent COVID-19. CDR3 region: CASSPSGMNTEAFF. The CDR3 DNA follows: TGTGCCAGCAGCCCGTCGGGAATGAACACTGAAGCTTTCTTT.